Detailed here is one TCR beta chain. A junction end diverges from the germline sequence, so it may reflect a read error. These data are taken from a study of cytomegalovirus exposure and HLA in healthy donors. This PCR relied on a set of 60 Vbeta primers and 13 Jbeta primers. Generated by immunoSEQ multiplex PCR, the TCRdb table keeps only in-frame clones and is missing some. This table has about 190,000 clones, over 75% appearing once. Germline V CDR1 and CDR2: MGHRA, YSYEKL. The CDR3 is 15 residues long. The receptor was derived from a man between 18 and 29 years old in good health and CMV-seronegative. The V gene is TRBV4-1, the J gene TRBJ1-2; no definite D call. Sequencing was carried out using PBMCs. CDR3: CASSPSPLSAYVYTF. Here the CDR3 DNA reads TGCGCCAGCAGCCCGAGCCCACTAAGCGCCTATGTCTACACCTTC.